This T cell receptor beta chain originates from a study of siplizumab effects on memory and regulatory T cells. Comment on this clone: The antigen remains unidentified.

Germline CDR1 MGHRA, CDR2 YSYEKL. The V gene end was trimmed by 1 base and the J gene end by 9 bases; junction bases not matched to a gene: 9. The CDR3 extends over 16 amino acids. The study, taken as a whole, reports: Mean Treg-derived proportions of mappable alloreactive CD4+ clones were around 75% for siplizumab and 25% to 30% for controls.

Using immunoSEQ multiplex PCR, the repertoire was profiled, and TCRdb retains in-frame clones only, with some absent. The sample lists about 91,000 clones, approximately 96% occurring once. The specimen was naive CD4+ T cells sorted from blood. The chain uses TRBV4-1 and TRBJ1-6, with 7 bases identical to TRBD1. The clonotype was recovered from a human donor in good health. CDR3 sequence reads: CASSQVGQDRGSPLHF. CDR3 bases: TGCGCCAGCAGCCAAGTTGGACAGGATAGGGGTTCACCCCTCCACTTT.